This T cell receptor beta chain appears in the sequencing data of a study of cytomegalovirus exposure and HLA in healthy donors. Overall study: An early data release held tens of millions of unique TCRs from HLA-typed donors. General study findings and limits: A link between a missense DCLRE1C variant and TCR beta V- and J-gene trimming emerged from a later analysis.

PCR primers comprised 60 Vbeta and 13 Jbeta primers. The data were produced by immunoSEQ multiplex PCR, yet TCRdb's version contains in-frame clones alone and is incomplete. The sample consists of under 150,000 clones, 82% of them appearing once. The donors comprised healthy bone marrow donors. In regard to this clone: Its target is unknown. One end of the junction fails to match germline, which may point to a read error.

The CDR3 extends over 15 amino acids. CDR1 MNHEY and CDR2 SVGAGI come from the germline V gene. V usage is TRBV6-5 and J usage is TRBJ2-7; 7 bases agree with TRBD1. Source material: PBMCs. The origin of this receptor is a male donor in good health and CMV-seronegative. The CDR3, as DNA: TGTGCCAGCAAATCTACCGGGACAGCGGCCTACGGGCAGTACTTC. It encodes CASKSTGTAAYGQYF.